This TCR beta chain was sequenced in a study of cytomegalovirus exposure and HLA in healthy donors. Study-wide background: Inside one of the first data releases sat 80 million to 95 million unique TCRs taken from HLA-typed donors. Findings and caveats of the study: Sequencing probably produced one cluster of sequence variants that were highly shared.

Remarks on this clone: What it recognizes is unknown.

The CDR3 contains 15 residues. The V gene end was trimmed by 4 bases and the J gene end by 7 bases; junction bases not matched to a gene: 10. Germline values: CDR1 SGHDT, CDR2 YYEEEE. With 60 Vbeta and 13 Jbeta primers, the PCR was carried out. Produced via immunoSEQ multiplex PCR; TCRdb's table is partial and in-frame only. The sample's table shows 130,000 or so clones. The sequenced sample consisted of PBMCs. The chain joins TRBV5-6 to TRBJ1-4; 7 nucleotides agree with TRBD1. This clonotype originated in a woman aged 18-30 years in good health and CMV-seronegative. The DNA for the CDR3 is TGTGCCAGCAGCCCCTTTGGGACAGCGGGTGAAAAACTGTTTTTT. Protein: CASSPFGTAGEKLFF.